This T cell receptor beta chain emerged from a study of regulatory T cells in long-lasting Graves disease. Germline lookup yields CDR1 LNHDA and CDR2 SQIVND (reference sequence). Trimming left V 5 bases short and J 3 bases short, with 10 bases between. This CDR3 has 13 residues. Time point defined: newly diagnosed GD, antithyroid drugs for less than 3 months. PBMCs were the source of the RNA used for TCR sequencing. This clonotype was counted between two and nine times. CDR3-region Arm-PCR and iRepertoire HTBI primers produced the TCR beta libraries. TCRdb re-derived calls from the multiplex PCR reads in MiXCR, one entry per CDR3 protein. The table has around 250,000 distinct CDR3 sequences, 20% seen once.

The genes are TRBV19 and TRBJ2-5; possibly TRBD2 for D (5 bases). The sequence derives from a female donor with Graves disease. The sample in question was peripheral blood mononuclear cells (PBMCs), obtained at new diagnosis, from a patient treated with antithyroid drugs. The CDR3 reads CASSFTAEETQYF. Here the CDR3 DNA reads TGTGCCAGTAGTTTCACAGCGGAAGAGACCCAGTACTTC.